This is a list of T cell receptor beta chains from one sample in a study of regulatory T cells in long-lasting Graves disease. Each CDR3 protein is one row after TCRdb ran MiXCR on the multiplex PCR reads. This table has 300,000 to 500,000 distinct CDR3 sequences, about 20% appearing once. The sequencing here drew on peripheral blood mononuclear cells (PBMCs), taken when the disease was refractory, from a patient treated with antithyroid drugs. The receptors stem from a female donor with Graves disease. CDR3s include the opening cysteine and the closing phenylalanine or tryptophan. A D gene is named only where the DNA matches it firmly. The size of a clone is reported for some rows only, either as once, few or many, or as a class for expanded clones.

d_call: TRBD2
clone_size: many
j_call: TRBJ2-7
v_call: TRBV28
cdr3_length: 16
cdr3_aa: CASSPGLAGFSYEQYF
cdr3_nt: TGTGCCAGCAGCCCGGGACTAGCGGGATTCTCCTACGAGCAGTACTTC

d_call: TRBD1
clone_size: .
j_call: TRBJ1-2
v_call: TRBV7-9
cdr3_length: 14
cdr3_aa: CASSPHRGNYGYTF
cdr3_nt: TGTGCCAGCAGCCCCCACAGGGGCAACTATGGCTACACCTTC

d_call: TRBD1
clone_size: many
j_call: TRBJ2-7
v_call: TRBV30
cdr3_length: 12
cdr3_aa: CALGQLTYEQYF
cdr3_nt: TGTGCCTTGGGACAGCTGACCTACGAGCAGTACTTC

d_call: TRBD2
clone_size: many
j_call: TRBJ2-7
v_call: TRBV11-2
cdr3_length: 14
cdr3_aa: CASRLAGGPYEQYF
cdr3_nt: TGTGCCAGCAGATTAGCGGGAGGGCCCTACGAGCAGTACTTC

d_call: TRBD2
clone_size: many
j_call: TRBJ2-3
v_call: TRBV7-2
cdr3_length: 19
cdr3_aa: CASSLVGLALRASTDTQYF
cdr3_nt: TGTGCCAGCAGCTTAGTGGGACTAGCTCTCCGTGCTAGCACAGATACGCAGTATTTT

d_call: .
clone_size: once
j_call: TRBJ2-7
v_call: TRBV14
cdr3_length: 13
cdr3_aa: CASSQDGQYEQYF
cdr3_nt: TGTGCCAGCAGCCAAGATGGACAATACGAGCAGTACTTC

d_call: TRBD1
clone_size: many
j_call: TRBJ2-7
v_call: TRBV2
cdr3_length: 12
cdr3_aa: CASRGTGDEQYF
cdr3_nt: TGTGCCAGCAGAGGGACAGGGGACGAGCAGTACTTC

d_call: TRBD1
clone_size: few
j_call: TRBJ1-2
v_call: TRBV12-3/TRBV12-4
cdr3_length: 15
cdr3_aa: CASSRRQGPNYGYTF
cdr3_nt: TGTGCCAGCAGTCGTAGACAGGGACCTAACTATGGCTACACCTTC

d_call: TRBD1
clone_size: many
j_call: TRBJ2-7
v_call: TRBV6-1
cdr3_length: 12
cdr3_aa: CASGRRGYEQYF
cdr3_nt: TGTGCCAGCGGCCGCAGGGGGTACGAGCAGTACTTC

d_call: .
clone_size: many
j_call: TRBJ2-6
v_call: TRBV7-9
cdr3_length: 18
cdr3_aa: CASSSSGQLPSGANVLTF
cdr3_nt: TGTGCCAGCAGCTCTAGTGGACAGCTCCCATCTGGGGCCAACGTCCTGACTTTC

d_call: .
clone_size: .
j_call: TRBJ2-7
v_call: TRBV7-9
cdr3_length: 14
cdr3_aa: CASSLAGVHYEQYF
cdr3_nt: TGTGCCAGCAGCTTAGCGGGAGTACACTACGAGCAGTACTTC

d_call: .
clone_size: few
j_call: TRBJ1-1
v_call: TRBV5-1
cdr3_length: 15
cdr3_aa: CASSPGHRVDAEAFF
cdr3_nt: TGCGCCAGCAGCCCGGGACACCGGGTTGACGCTGAAGCTTTCTTT

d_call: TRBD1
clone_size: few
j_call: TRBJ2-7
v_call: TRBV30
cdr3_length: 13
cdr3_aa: CAWSRDSSYEQYF
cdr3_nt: TGTGCCTGGAGTCGGGACAGCTCCTACGAGCAGTACTTC

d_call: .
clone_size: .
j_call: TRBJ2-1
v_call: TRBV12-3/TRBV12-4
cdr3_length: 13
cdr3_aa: CASSSTSYNEQFF
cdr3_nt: TGTGCCAGCAGTTCTACTAGCTACAATGAGCAGTTCTTC

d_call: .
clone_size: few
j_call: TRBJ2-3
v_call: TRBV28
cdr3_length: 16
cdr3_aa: CASSWDLGTSTDTQYF
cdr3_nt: TGTGCCAGCAGTTGGGACCTAGGAACAAGCACAGATACGCAGTATTTT

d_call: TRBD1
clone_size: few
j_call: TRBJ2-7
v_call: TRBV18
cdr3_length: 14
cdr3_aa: CASSTDRGLGEQYF
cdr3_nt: TGTGCCAGCTCAACGGACAGGGGGCTAGGCGAGCAGTACTTC

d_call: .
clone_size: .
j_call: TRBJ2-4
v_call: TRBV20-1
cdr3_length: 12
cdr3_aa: CSVLLAKNIQYF
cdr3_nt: TGCAGTGTTTTACTAGCCAAAAACATTCAGTACTTC

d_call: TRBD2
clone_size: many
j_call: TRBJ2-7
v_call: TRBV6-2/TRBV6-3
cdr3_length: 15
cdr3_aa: CASSYPAGLSYEQYF
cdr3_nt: TGTGCCAGCAGTTATCCAGCGGGACTCTCCTACGAGCAGTACTTC